This T cell receptor beta chain was recorded in a study of blood T cell repertoires in COVID-19. Participants were aged about 18 to 90 years, lived in over 20 US areas, and enrolled virtually. Some clones are missing from TCRdb's copy, which holds only in-frame ones; the method was immunoSEQ multiplex PCR. The sample records about 320,000 clones, about nine tenths being singletons. The TCR originated in a man in his fifties or sixties who had recovered from COVID-19. Sequenced sample: PBMCs or T cells enriched from blood (not recorded which).

The CDR3 nucleotides read TGTGCCAGCAGCCAAGGTGCGACGGGAGATACGCAGTATTTT. Residues: CASSQGATGDTQYF. V and J are TRBV3-1 (or the pseudogene TRBV3-2) and TRBJ2-3, with D hard to call. The V gene's germline CDR1 is LGHDT and CDR2 YNNKEL (reference sequence). CDR3 length: 14 residues. V was clipped by 1 base and J by 5 bases, with 10 bases between them.